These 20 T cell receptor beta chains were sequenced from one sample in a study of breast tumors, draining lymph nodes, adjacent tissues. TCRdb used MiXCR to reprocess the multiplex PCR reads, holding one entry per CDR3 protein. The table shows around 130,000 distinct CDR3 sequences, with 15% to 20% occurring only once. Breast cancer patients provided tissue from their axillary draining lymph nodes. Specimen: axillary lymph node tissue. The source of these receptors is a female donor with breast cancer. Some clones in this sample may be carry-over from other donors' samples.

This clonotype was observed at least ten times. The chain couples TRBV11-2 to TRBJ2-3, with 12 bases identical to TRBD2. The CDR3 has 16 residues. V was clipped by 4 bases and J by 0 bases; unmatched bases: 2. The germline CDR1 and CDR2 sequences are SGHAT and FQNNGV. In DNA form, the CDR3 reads TGTGCCAGCAGCTCACTAGCGGGGGGAAGCACAGATACGCAGTATTTT. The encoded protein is CASSSLAGGSTDTQYF. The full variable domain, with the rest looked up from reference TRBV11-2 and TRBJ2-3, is EAGVAQSPRYKIIEKRQSVAFWCNPISGHATLYWYQQILGQGPKLLIQFQNNGVVDDSQLPKDRFSAERLKGVDSTLKIQPAKLEDSAVYLCASSSLAGGSTDTQYFGPGTRLTVL.

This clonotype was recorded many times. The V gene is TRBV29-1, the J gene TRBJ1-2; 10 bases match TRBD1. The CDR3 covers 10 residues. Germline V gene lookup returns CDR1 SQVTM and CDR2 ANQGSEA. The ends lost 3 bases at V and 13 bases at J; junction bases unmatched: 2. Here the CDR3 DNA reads TGCAGCGTTGAGACAGGGGGCATCACCTTC. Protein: CSVETGGITF. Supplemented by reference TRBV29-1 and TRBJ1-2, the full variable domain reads SAVISQKPSRDICQRGTSLTIQCQVDSQVTMMFWYRQQPGQSLTLIATANQGSEATYESGFVIDKFPISRPNLTFSTLTVSNMSPEDSSIYLCSVETGGITFGSGTRLTVV.

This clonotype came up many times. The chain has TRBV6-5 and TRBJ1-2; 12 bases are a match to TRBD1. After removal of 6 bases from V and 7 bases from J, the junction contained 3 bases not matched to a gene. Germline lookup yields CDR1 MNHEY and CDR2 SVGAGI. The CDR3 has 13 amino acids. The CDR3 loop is CASRAGQGAGYTF. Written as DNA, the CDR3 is TGTGCCAGCAGGGCGGGACAGGGGGCTGGCTACACCTTC.

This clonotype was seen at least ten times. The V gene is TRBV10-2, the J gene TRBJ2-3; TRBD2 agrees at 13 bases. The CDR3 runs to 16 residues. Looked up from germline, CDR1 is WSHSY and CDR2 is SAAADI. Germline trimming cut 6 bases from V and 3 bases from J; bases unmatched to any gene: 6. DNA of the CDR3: TGCGCCAGCAGACTCACGACTAGCGGGAGGACAGATACGCAGTATTTT. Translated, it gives CASRLTTSGRTDTQYF.

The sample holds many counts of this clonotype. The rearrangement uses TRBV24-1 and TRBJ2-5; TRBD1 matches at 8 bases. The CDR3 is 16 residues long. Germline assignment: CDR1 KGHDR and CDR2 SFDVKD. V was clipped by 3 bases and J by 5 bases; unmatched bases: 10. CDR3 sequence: CATSDLRTGLGETQYF. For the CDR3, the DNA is TGTGCCACCAGTGATCTGCGGACAGGGCTTGGGGAGACCCAGTACTTC.

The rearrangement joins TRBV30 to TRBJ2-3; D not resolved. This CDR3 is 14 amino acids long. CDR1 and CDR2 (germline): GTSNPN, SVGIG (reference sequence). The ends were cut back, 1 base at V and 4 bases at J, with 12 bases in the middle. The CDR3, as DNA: TGTGCCTGGAGTGCCCCGGATAGGGCAGATACGCAGTATTTT. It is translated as CAWSAPDRADTQYF.

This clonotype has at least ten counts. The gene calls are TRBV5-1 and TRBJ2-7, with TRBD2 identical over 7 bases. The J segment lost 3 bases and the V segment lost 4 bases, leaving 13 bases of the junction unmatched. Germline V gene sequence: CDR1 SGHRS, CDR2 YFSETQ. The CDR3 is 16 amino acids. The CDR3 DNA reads TGCGCCAGCAGCCTTGGGTTGGGAGGGGAGGGCTACGAGCAGTACTTC. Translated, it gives CASSLGLGGEGYEQYF.

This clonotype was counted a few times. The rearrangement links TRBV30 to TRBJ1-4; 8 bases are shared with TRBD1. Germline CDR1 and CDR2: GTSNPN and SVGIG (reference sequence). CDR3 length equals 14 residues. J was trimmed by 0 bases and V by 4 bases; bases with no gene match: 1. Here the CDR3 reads CAWMDRATNEKLFF. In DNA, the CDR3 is TGTGCCTGGATGGACAGGGCAACTAATGAAAAACTGTTTTTT.

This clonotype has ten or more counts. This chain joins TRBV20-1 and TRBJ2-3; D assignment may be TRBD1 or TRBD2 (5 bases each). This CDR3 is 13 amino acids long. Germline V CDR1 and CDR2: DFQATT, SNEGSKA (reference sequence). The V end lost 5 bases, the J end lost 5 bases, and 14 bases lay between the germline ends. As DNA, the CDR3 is TGCAGTGCTGTCCCGGGGCCAGTAGATACGCAGTATTTT. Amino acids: CSAVPGPVDTQYF.

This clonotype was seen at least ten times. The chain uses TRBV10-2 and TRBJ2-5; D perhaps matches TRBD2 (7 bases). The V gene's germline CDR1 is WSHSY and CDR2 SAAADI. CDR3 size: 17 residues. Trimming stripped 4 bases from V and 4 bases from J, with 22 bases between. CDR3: CASSVVPRGTGGETQYF. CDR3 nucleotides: TGCGCCAGCAGTGTGGTGCCTAGGGGGACGGGGGGAGAGACCCAGTACTTC.

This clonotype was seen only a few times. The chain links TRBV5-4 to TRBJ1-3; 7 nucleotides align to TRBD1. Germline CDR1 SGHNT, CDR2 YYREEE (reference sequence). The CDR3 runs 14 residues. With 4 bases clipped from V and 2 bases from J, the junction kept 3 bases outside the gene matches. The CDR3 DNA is TGTGCCAGCAGCCCGGACAGGACTGGAAACACCATATATTTT. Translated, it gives CASSPDRTGNTIYF.

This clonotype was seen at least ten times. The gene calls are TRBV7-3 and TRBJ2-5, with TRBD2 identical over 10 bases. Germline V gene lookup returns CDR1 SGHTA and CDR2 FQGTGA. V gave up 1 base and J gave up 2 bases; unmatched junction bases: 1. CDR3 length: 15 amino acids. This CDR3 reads CASSLKRGGQETQYF. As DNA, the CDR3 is TGTGCCAGCAGCTTAAAGCGGGGGGGACAAGAGACCCAGTACTTC. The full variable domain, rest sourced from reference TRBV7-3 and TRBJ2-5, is GAGVSQTPSNKVTEKGKYVELRCDPISGHTALYWYRQSLGQGPEFLIYFQGTGAADDSGLPNDRFFAVRPEGSVSTLKIQRTERGDSAVYLCASSLKRGGQETQYFGPGTRLLVL.

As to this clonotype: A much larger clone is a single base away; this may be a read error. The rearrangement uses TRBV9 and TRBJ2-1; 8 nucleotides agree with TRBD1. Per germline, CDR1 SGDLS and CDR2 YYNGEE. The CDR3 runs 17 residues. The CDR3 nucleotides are TGTGCCAGCAGCGTAAGGGCAGGGGGCTTCTCCTACGATGAGCAGTTCTTC. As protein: CASSVRAGGFSYDEQFF.

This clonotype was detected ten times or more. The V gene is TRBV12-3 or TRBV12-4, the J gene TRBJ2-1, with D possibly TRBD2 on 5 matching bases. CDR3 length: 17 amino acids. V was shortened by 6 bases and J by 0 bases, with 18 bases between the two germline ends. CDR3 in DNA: TGTGCCAGCAGGTCCCCGGTCGGGAAGAGCTCCTACAATGAGCAGTTCTTC. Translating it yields CASRSPVGKSSYNEQFF.

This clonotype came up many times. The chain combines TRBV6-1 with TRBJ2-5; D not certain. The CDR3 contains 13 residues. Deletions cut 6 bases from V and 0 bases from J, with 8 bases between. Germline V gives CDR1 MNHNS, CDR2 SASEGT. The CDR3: CASSSADQETQYF. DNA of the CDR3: TGTGCCAGCAGCTCGGCGGACCAAGAGACCCAGTACTTC.

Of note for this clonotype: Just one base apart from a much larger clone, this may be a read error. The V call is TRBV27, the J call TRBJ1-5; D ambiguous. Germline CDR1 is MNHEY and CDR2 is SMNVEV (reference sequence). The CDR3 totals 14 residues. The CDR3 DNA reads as TGTGCCGGCAGTCACGGGTTCCCCAATCAGCCCCAGCATTTT. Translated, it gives CAGSHGFPNQPQHF.

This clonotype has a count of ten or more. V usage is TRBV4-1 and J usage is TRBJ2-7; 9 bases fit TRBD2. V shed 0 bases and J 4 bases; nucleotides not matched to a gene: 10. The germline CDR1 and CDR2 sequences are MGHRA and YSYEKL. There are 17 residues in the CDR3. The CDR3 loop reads CASSQEEAGGPWYEQYF. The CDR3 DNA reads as TGCGCCAGCAGCCAAGAGGAGGCGGGGGGGCCTTGGTACGAGCAGTACTTC.

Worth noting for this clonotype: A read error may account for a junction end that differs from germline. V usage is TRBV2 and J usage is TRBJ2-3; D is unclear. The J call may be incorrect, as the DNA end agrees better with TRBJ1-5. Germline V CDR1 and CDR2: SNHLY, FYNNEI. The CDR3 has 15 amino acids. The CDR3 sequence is CAGRKLAGVTDTQHF. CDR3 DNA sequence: TGTGCCGGCAGGAAACTAGCGGGAGTCACAGATACGCAGCATTTT.

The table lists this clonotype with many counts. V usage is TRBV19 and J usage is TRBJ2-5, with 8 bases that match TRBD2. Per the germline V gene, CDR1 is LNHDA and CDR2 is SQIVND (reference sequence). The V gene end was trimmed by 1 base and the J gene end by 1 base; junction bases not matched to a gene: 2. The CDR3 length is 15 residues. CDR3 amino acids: CASSIGLAFQETQYF. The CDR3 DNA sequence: TGTGCCAGTAGTATAGGACTAGCGTTCCAAGAGACCCAGTACTTC.

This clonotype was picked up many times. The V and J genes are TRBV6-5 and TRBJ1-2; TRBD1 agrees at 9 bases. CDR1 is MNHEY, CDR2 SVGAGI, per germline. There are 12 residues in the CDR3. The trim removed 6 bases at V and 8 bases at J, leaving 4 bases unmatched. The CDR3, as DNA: TGTGCCAGCAGGACAGGGGGACAAGGCTACACCTTC. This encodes CASRTGGQGYTF.